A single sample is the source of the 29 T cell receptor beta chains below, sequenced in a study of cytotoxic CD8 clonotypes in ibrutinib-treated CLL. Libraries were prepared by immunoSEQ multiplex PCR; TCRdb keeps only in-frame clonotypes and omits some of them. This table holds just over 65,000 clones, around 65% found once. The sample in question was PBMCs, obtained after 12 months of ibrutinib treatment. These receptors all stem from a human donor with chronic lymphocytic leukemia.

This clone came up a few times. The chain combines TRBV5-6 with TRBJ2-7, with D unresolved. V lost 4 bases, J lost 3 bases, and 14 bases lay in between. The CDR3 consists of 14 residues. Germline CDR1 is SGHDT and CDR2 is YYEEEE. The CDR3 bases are TGTGCCAGCAGCGACGCACTCGTTGACTACGAGCAGTACTTC. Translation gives CASSDALVDYEQYF.

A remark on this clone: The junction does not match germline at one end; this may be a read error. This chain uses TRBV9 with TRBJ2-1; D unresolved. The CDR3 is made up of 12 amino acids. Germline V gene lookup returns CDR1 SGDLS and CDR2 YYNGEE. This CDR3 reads CASSASHNEQFF. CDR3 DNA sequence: TGTGCCAGCAGCGCCTCCCACAATGAGCAGTTCTTC.

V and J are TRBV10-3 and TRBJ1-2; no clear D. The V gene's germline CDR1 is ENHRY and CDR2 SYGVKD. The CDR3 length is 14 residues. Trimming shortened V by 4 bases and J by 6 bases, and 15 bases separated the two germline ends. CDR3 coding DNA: TGTGCCATCAGTGGGTTGAGCACCAGGCATGGCTACACCTTC. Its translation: CAISGLSTRHGYTF.

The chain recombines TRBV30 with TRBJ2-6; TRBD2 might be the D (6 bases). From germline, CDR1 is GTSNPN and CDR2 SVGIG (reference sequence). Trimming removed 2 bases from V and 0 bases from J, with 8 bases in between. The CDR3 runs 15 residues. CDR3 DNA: TGTGCCTGGAGTCGGGGGATCTCTGGGGCCAACGTCCTGACTTTC. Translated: CAWSRGISGANVLTF. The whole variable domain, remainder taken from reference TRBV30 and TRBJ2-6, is SQTIHQWPATLVQPVGSPLSLECTVEGTSNPNLYWYRQAAGRGLQLLFYSVGIGQISSEVPQNLSASRPQDRQFILSSKKLLLSDSGFYLCAWSRGISGANVLTFGAGSRLTVL.

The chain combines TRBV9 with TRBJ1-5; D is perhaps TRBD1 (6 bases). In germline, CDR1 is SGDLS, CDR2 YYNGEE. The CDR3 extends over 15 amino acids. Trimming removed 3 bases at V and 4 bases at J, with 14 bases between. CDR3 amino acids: CASSEGGIRNQPQHF. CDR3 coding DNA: TGTGCCAGCAGCGAGGGGGGGATACGGAATCAGCCCCAGCATTTT.

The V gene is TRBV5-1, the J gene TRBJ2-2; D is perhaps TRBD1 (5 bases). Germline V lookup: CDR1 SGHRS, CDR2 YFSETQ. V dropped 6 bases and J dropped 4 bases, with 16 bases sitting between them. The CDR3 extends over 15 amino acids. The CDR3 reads CASMPRESSTGELFF. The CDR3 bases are TGCGCCAGCATGCCCAGGGAAAGTTCCACCGGGGAGCTGTTTTTT. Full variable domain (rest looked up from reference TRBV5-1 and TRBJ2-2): KAGVTQTPRYLIKTRGQQVTLSCSPISGHRSVSWYQQTPGQGLQFLFEYFSETQRNKGNFPGRFSGRQFSNSRSEMNVSTLELGDSALYLCASMPRESSTGELFFGEGSRLTVL.

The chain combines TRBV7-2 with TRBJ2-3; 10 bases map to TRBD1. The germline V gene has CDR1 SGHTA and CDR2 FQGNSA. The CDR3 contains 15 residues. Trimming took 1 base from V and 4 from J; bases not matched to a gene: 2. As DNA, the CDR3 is TGTGCCAGCAGCTTAGTGACAGGGGGCTCAGATACGCAGTATTTT. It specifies CASSLVTGGSDTQYF.

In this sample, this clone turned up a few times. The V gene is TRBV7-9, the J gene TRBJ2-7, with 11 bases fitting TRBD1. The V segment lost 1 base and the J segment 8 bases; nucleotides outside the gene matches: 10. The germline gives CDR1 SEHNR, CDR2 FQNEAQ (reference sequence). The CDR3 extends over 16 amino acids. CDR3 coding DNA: TGTGCCAGCAGCTTAGAAAAGGGACAGGGGGGAGGGAAGCAGTACTTC. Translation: CASSLEKGQGGGKQYF.

CDR3: CAWSPRDRNTEAFF. CDR3 DNA: TGTGCCTGGAGTCCCCGGGACAGGAACACTGAAGCTTTCTTT. The J gene is TRBJ1-1, the V gene TRBV30; 7 nucleotides agree with TRBD1. Germline CDR1 is GTSNPN and CDR2 is SVGIG (reference sequence). Trimming took 2 bases from V and 1 from J; bases not matched to a gene: 4. The CDR3 covers 14 residues.

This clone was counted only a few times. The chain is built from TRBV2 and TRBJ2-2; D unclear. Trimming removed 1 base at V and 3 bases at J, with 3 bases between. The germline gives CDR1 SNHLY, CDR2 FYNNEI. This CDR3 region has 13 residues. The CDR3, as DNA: TGTGCCAGCAGTGAAGAAGACACCGGGGAGCTGTTTTTT. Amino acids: CASSEEDTGELFF. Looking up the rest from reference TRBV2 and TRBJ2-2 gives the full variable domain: EPEVTQTPSHQVTQMGQEVILRCVPISNHLYFYWYRQILGQKVEFLVSFYNNEISEKSEIFDDQFSVERPDGSNFTLKIRSTKLEDSAMYFCASSEEDTGELFFGEGSRLTVL.

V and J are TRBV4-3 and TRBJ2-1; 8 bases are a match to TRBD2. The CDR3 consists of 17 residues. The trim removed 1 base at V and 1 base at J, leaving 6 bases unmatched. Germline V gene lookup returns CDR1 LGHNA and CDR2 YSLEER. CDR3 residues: CASSQGPGGASYNEQFF. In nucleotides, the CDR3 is TGCGCCAGCAGCCAAGGGCCCGGGGGGGCATCCTACAATGAGCAGTTCTTC.

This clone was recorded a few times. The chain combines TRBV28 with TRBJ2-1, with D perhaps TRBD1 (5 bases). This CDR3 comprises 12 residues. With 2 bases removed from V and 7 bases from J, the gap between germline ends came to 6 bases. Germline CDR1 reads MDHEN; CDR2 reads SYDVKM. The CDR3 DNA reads TGTGCCAGCAGTTTACAGGGAAATGAGCAGTTCTTC. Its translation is CASSLQGNEQFF.

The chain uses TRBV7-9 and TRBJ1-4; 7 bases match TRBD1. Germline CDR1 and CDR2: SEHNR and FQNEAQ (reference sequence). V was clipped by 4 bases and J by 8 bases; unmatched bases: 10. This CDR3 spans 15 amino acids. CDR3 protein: CASSSPRDSGEKLFF. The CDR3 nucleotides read TGTGCCAGCAGCTCCCCCCGGGACAGTGGCGAAAAACTGTTTTTT.

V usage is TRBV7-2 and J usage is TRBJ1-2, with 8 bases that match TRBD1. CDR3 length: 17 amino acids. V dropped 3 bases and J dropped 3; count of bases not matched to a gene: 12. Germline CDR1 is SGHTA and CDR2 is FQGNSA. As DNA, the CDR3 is TGTGCCAGCAGCTTCCTCCCCCCGGGACAGGCCGACTATGGCTACACCTTC. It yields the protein CASSFLPPGQADYGYTF.

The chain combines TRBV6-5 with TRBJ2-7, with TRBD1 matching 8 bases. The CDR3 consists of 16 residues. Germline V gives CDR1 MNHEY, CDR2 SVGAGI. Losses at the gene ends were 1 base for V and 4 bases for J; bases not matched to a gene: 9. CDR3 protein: CASSYLRQGIKYEQYF. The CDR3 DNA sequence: TGTGCCAGCAGTTACTTACGACAGGGGATTAAGTACGAGCAGTACTTC.

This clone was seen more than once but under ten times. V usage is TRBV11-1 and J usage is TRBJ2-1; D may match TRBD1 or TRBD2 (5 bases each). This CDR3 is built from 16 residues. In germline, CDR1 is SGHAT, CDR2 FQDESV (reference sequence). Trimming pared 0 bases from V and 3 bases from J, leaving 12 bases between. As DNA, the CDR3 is TGTGCCAGCAGCTTAGCGTTCGGTGGGGGCTACAATGAGCAGTTCTTC. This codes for CASSLAFGGGYNEQFF.

Here the CDR3 reads CASSLAQFPTGRNEKLFF. CDR3 coding DNA: TGTGCCAGCAGCTTAGCGCAGTTCCCCACAGGGAGGAACGAAAAACTGTTTTTT. The genes are TRBV7-8 and TRBJ1-4, with TRBD1 as a possible D gene (6 bases). Germline V gene data show CDR1 as SGHVS and CDR2 as FQNEAQ. The CDR3 is made up of 18 amino acids. The V and J ends lost 0 bases and 8 bases respectively, with 22 bases between them.

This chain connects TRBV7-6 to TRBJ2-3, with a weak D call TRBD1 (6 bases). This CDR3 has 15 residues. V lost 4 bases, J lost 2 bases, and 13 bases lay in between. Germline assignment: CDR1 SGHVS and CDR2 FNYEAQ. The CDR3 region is CASSSRQVHTDTQYF. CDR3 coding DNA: TGTGCCAGCAGCTCAAGACAGGTTCACACAGATACGCAGTATTTT. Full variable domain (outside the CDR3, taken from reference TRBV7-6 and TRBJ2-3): GAGVSQSPRYKVTKRGQDVALRCDPISGHVSLYWYRQALGQGPEFLTYFNYEAQQDKSGLPNDRFSAERPEGSISTLTIQRTEQRDSAMYRCASSSRQVHTDTQYFGPGTRLTVL.

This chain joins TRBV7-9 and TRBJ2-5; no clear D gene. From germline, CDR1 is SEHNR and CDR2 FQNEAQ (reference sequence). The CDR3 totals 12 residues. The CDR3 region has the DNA TGTGCTTGTAGTACATCTTTCGAGACCCAGTACTTC. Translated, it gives CACSTSFETQYF.

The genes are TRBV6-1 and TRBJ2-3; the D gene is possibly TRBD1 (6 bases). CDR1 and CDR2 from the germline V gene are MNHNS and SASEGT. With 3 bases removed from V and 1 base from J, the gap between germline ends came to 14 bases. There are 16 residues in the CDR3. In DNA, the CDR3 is TGTGCCAGCAGTGACCCCGCAGGGGTTGGCACAGATACGCAGTATTTT. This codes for CASSDPAGVGTDTQYF.

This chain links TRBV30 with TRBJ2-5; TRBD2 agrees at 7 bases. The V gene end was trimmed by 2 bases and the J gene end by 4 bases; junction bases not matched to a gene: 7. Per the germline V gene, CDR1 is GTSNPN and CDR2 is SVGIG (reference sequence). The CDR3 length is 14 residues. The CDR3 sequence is CAWSLGGSGETQYF. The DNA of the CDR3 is TGTGCCTGGAGTCTGGGAGGGAGCGGAGAGACCCAGTACTTC. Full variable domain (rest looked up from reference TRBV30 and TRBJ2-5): SQTIHQWPATLVQPVGSPLSLECTVEGTSNPNLYWYRQAAGRGLQLLFYSVGIGQISSEVPQNLSASRPQDRQFILSSKKLLLSDSGFYLCAWSLGGSGETQYFGPGTRLLVL.

CDR3 in amino acids: CASSYGEFWFYGYTF. For the CDR3, the DNA is TGTGCCAGCAGTTACGGGGAGTTTTGGTTCTATGGCTACACCTTC. V usage is TRBV6-6 and J usage is TRBJ1-2; D is ambiguous. The CDR3 covers 15 residues. Trimming shortened V by 2 bases and J by 4 bases, and 14 bases separated the two germline ends. Germline values: CDR1 MNHNY, CDR2 SVGAGI (reference sequence).

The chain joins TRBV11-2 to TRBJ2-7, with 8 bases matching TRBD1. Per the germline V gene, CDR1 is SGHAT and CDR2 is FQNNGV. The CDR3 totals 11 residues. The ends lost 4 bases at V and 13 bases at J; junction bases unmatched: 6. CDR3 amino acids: CASSSRQGIYF. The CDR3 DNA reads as TGTGCCAGCAGCTCAAGACAGGGGATTTACTTC.

CDR3 DNA: TGTGCCTGTGCCCAACAGGGGTTAAATGAAAAACTGTTTTTT. It yields the protein CACAQQGLNEKLFF. The chain is built from TRBV30 and TRBJ1-4; 7 bases match TRBD1. J was trimmed by 5 bases and V by 6 bases; bases with no gene match: 9. Per the germline V gene, CDR1 is GTSNPN and CDR2 is SVGIG (reference sequence). The CDR3 loop spans 14 amino acids. The full variable domain, completed using reference TRBV30 and TRBJ1-4, is SQTIHQWPATLVQPVGSPLSLECTVEGTSNPNLYWYRQAAGRGLQLLFYSVGIGQISSEVPQNLSASRPQDRQFILSSKKLLLSDSGFYLCACAQQGLNEKLFFGSGTQLSVL.

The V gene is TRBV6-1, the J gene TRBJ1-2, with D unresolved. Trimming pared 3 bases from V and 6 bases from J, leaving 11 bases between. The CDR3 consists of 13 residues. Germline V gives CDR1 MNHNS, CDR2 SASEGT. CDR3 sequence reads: CASSELRIDGYTF. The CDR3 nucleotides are TGTGCCAGCAGTGAGCTAAGGATCGATGGCTACACCTTC.

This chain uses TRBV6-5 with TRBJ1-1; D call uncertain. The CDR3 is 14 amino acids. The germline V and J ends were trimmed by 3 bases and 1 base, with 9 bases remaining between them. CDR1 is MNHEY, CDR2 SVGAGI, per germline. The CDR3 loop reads CASSYWRPNTEAFF. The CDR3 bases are TGTGCCAGCAGTTATTGGAGACCGAACACTGAAGCTTTCTTT.

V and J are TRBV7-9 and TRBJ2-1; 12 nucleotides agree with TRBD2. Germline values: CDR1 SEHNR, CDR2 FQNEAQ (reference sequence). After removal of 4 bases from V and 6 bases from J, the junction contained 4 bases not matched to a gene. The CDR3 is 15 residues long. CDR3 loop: CASSSLAGGPNEQFF. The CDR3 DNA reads TGTGCCAGCAGCTCGCTAGCGGGGGGGCCCAATGAGCAGTTCTTC.

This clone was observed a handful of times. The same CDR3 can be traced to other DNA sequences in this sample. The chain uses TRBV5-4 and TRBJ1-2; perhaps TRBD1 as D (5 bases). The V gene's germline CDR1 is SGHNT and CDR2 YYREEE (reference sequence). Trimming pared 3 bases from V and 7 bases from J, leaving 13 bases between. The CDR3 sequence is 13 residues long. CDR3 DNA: TGTGCCAGCAGCTCGGGGCCACCTGGTGGCTACACCTTC. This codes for CASSSGPPGGYTF.

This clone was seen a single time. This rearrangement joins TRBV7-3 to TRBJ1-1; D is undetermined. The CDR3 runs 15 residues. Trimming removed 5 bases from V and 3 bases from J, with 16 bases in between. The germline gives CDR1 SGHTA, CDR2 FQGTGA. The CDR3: CASSLQPGPDTEAFF. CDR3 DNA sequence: TGTGCCAGCAGCCTCCAGCCCGGGCCAGACACTGAAGCTTTCTTT. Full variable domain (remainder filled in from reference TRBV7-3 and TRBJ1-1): GAGVSQTPSNKVTEKGKYVELRCDPISGHTALYWYRQSLGQGPEFLIYFQGTGAADDSGLPNDRFFAVRPEGSVSTLKIQRTERGDSAVYLCASSLQPGPDTEAFFGQGTRLTVV.